The table lists the clone carrying this TCR beta chain with many counts. The data derive from a study of neurological immune-mediated disorders. The cDNA was produced through 5'RACE with 10-nucleotide random UMIs. Each CDR3 protein gets one entry after TCRdb re-called the 5' RACE reads with MiXCR. The table records 15,000 to 20,000 distinct CDR3 sequences, 6% to 8.5% of them present only once. Germline V gives CDR1 SEHNR, CDR2 FQNEAQ (reference sequence). This CDR3 has 15 amino acids. V lost 4 bases and J 9 bases, leaving 16 bases between the germline ends. The chain employs TRBV7-9 and TRBJ1-6; weak D call: TRBD1 (6 bases). Specimen: CD8+ T cells from blood. This TCR came from a woman between 25 and 40 years old with HTLV-1-associated myelopathy (HAM/TSP). CDR3 residues: CASSSQTGGGSPLHF. CDR3 DNA: TGTGCCAGCAGCTCCCAGACAGGAGGAGGTTCACCCCTCCACTTT. The variable domain in full, with the rest retrieved from reference TRBV7-9 and TRBJ1-6, is DTGVSQNPRHKITKRGQNVTFRCDPISEHNRLYWYRQTLGQGPEFLTYFQNEAQLEKSRLLSDRFSAERPKGSFSTLEIQRTEQGDSAMYLCASSSQTGGGSPLHFGNGTRLTVT.